A selection of T cell receptor beta chains follows, all from one sample in a study of cytomegalovirus exposure and HLA in healthy donors. The method was immunoSEQ multiplex PCR; TCRdb's version includes in-frame clones alone and lacks a portion of them. The repertoire table contains around 60,000 clones. The sample comprised PBMCs. The receptors were sampled from a man aged 30 to 39 in good health and CMV-seropositive. Each CDR3 is given with its conserved first and last residue. Each record gives: J gene, D gene, CDR3 length, V gene, CDR3 protein, CDR3 DNA. A D gene is named only where the DNA matches it firmly.

TRBJ2-7	TRBD1	14	TRBV18	CASSPGTGAGQQYF	TGTGCCAGCTCACCAGGGACAGGGGCAGGGCAGCAGTACTTC
TRBJ1-2	-	15	TRBV30	CAWNPTTGANYGYTF	TGTGCCTGGAACCCGACGACAGGAGCTAACTATGGCTACACCTTC
TRBJ2-7	-	14	TRBV6-5	CASGQGGESYEQYF	TGTGCCAGCGGGCAGGGGGGCGAGTCCTACGAGCAGTACTTC
TRBJ2-7	TRBD2	15	TRBV6-1	CASSEASGSAYEQYF	TGTGCCAGCAGTGAAGCTAGCGGGAGCGCCTACGAGCAGTACTTC
TRBJ2-7	TRBD2	14	TRBV11-2	CASSTGTSDNEQYF	TGTGCCAGCAGCACCGGGACTAGCGACAACGAGCAGTACTTC
TRBJ1-2	-	11	TRBV6-6	CASSYGEGYTF	TGTGCCAGCAGTTACGGAGAGGGCTACACCTTC
TRBJ1-1	TRBD1	15	TRBV4-1	CASSQKPGGRTEAFF	TGCGCCAGCAGCCAAAAACCAGGGGGGCGCACTGAAGCTTTCTTT
TRBJ2-3	TRBD2	14	TRBV11-2	CASSSGLDTDTQYF	TGTGCCAGCAGCTCGGGACTAGATACAGATACGCAGTATTTT
TRBJ2-7	TRBD1	16	TRBV6-6	CASSYSGRQGEDEQYF	TGTGCCAGCAGTTACTCGGGCCGACAGGGGGAAGACGAGCAGTACTTC
TRBJ1-2	-	13	TRBV2	CASSEGSGALLTF	TGTGCCAGCAGTGAGGGATCAGGGGCCCTACTAACCTTC
TRBJ2-1	-	15	TRBV5-6	CASSSSVGSDNEQFF	TGTGCCAGCAGCTCGTCGGTGGGCAGTGACAATGAGCAGTTCTTC
TRBJ2-3	TRBD1	16	TRBV19	CASSIGGQGILDTQYF	TGTGCCAGTAGTATTGGGGGACAGGGGATCTTGGATACGCAGTATTTT
TRBJ1-2	TRBD1	15	TRBV5-1	CASSNGDRGFYGYTF	TGCGCCAGCAGCAACGGGGACAGGGGTTTTTATGGCTACACCTTC
TRBJ2-2	-	15	TRBV4-1	CASSQEGLNTGELFF	TGCGCCAGCAGCCAAGAGGGGCTCAACACCGGGGAGCTGTTTTTT
TRBJ2-7	-	14	TRBV6-6	CASSPLELLYEQYF	TGTGCCAGCAGTCCCTTAGAGCTTCTCTACGAGCAGTACTTC
TRBJ2-7	TRBD1	18	TRBV12-5	CASGLVLGTGARSYEQYF	TGTGCTAGTGGTTTGGTACTCGGGACAGGGGCCCGCTCCTACGAGCAGTACTTC
TRBJ1-2	-	14	TRBV4-2	CASSPSQGSHGYTF	TGTGCCAGCAGCCCCTCACAGGGATCCCATGGCTACACCTTC
TRBJ1-1	-	14	TRBV5-1	CASSLGQGRTEAFF	TGCGCCAGCAGCTTGGGGCAGGGCCGGACTGAAGCTTTCTTT
TRBJ2-3	TRBD1	16	TRBV6-1	CASSEVWTGNTDTQYF	TGTGCCAGCAGTGAAGTTTGGACAGGGAACACAGATACGCAGTATTTT
TRBJ2-1	-	15	TRBV6-5	CASSFGTRRVGEQFF	TGTGCCAGCAGCTTCGGGACCAGGAGGGTGGGAGAGCAGTTCTTC
TRBJ2-7	-	11	TRBV6-5	CASSFRGEQYF	TGTGCCAGCAGTTTCAGGGGCGAGCAGTACTTC
TRBJ2-3	-	15	TRBV6-1	CASSEGYGGADTQYF	TGTGCCAGCAGTGAAGGGTACGGGGGTGCAGATACGCAGTATTTT
TRBJ1-2	-	15	TRBV19	CASSPRSRRGYGYTF	TGTGCCAGTAGTCCCCGTTCCAGGCGGGGCTATGGCTACACCTTC
TRBJ2-1	-	14	TRBV29-1	CSEQGRGTDNEQFF	TGCAGCGAACAGGGAAGGGGGACCGACAATGAGCAGTTCTTC
TRBJ2-5	-	14	TRBV4-1	CASSHTGLGETQYF	TGCGCCAGCAGCCACACAGGGTTAGGAGAGACCCAGTACTTC
TRBJ1-5	-	13	TRBV6-4	CASSEGANQPQHF	TGTGCCAGCAGTGAGGGGGCCAATCAGCCCCAGCATTTT
TRBJ2-2	-	15	TRBV18	CASSPIQGNTGELFF	TGTGCCAGCTCACCCATACAGGGAAACACCGGGGAGCTGTTTTTT
TRBJ2-1	-	12	TRBV10-3	CAINDSGNEQFF	TGTGCCATCAACGACAGTGGGAATGAGCAGTTCTTC
TRBJ1-2	-	14	TRBV15	CATSRDNSIYGYTF	TGTGCCACCAGCAGAGATAACAGCATCTATGGCTACACCTTC
TRBJ1-5	TRBD1	14	TRBV9	CASSDEGADQPQHF	TGTGCCAGCAGCGACGAGGGGGCCGATCAGCCCCAGCATTTT
TRBJ2-6	TRBD1	15	TRBV5-1	CASRGQGLGANVLTF	TGCGCCAGCAGAGGACAGGGCCTTGGGGCCAACGTCCTGACTTTC
TRBJ2-2	-	13	TRBV19	CAGRNANTGELFF	TGTGCCGGCAGGAACGCGAACACCGGGGAGCTGTTTTTT
TRBJ1-2	-	13	TRBV6-5	CASREGQDGGYTF	TGTGCCAGCAGGGAGGGGCAAGACGGCGGCTACACCTTC
TRBJ2-7	TRBD1	14	TRBV5-6	CASSQGAKAYEQYF	TGTGCCAGCAGCCAGGGGGCAAAGGCCTACGAGCAGTACTTC
TRBJ1-1	-	12	TRBV30	CACRSMNTEAFF	TGTGCCTGCCGTTCTATGAACACTGAAGCTTTCTTT
TRBJ1-1	TRBD1	13	TRBV29-1	CSVVEGAYSEAFF	TGCAGCGTTGTCGAGGGGGCATATTCTGAAGCTTTCTTT
TRBJ2-1	-	11	TRBV20-1	CSATQGHEQFF	TGCAGTGCTACTCAGGGGCATGAGCAGTTCTTC
TRBJ2-7	TRBD2	15	TRBV4-1	CASSQNSGSAYEQYF	TGCGCCAGCAGCCAAAATAGCGGGAGCGCCTACGAGCAGTACTTC
TRBJ2-7	TRBD1	14	TRBV6-5	CASSYGQGFYEQYF	TGTGCCAGCAGTTATGGACAGGGCTTTTATGAGCAGTACTTC
TRBJ1-2	TRBD1	14	TRBV5-6	CASSFPGTGFGYTF	TGTGCCAGCAGCTTTCCCGGGACAGGGTTTGGCTACACCTTC
TRBJ2-1	-	12	TRBV7-9	CASSPFDNEQFF	TGTGCCAGCAGTCCCTTCGACAATGAGCAGTTCTTC
TRBJ2-3	TRBD2	17	TRBV19	CASIGTSGPPYTDTQYF	TGTGCTTCTATAGGGACTAGCGGGCCGCCTTACACAGATACGCAGTATTTT
TRBJ1-6	-	14	TRBV6-1	CASRGGLYNSPLHF	TGTGCCAGCAGGGGGGGATTATATAATTCACCCCTACACTTT
TRBJ2-7	-	13	TRBV6-5	CASSYSSAYEQYF	TGTGCCAGCAGTTACTCCAGTGCCTACGAGCAGTACTTC
TRBJ2-5	TRBD1	16	TRBV7-9	CASSPTGQGVGETQYF	TGTGCCAGCAGCCCCACGGGACAGGGGGTTGGAGAGACCCAGTACTTC
TRBJ2-3	TRBD1	15	TRBV6-5	CASISGQGSTDTQYF	TGTGCCAGCATCTCGGGACAGGGAAGCACAGATACGCAGTATTTT
TRBJ2-7	-	13	TRBV6-5	CASSNPGTYEQYF	TGTGCCAGCAGCAACCCAGGGACCTACGAGCAGTACTTC
TRBJ1-6	-	15	TRBV6-5	CASSYSRGGGSPLHF	TGTGCCAGCAGTTACTCACGGGGAGGTGGGTCACCCCTCCACTTT
TRBJ1-1	TRBD1	12	TRBV5-4	CASSLDRGKAFF	TGTGCCAGCAGCTTGGACAGGGGAAAAGCTTTCTTT
TRBJ2-1	-	14	TRBV27	CASSPTPTRVEQFF	TGTGCCAGCAGTCCGACACCGACTAGAGTTGAGCAGTTCTTC
TRBJ1-1	-	12	TRBV29-1	CSDRTSNTEAFF	TGCAGCGACAGGACATCCAACACTGAAGCTTTCTTT
TRBJ1-1	TRBD1	17	TRBV11-3	CASSSGQGARGDTEAFF	TGTGCCAGCAGCTCCGGACAGGGGGCGAGGGGGGACACTGAAGCTTTCTTT
TRBJ1-1	-	13	TRBV5-1	CASSLGGSTEAFF	TGCGCCAGCAGCTTGGGGGGCAGCACTGAAGCTTTCTTT
TRBJ2-3	-	15	TRBV18	CASSLGDTRKDTQYF	TGTGCCAGCTCACTAGGGGACACTCGGAAAGATACGCAGTATTTT
TRBJ2-7	TRBD1	14	TRBV11-2	CASSLRQGVHEQYF	TGTGCCAGCAGCCTAAGGCAGGGGGTCCACGAGCAGTACTTC
TRBJ2-7	-	18	TRBV7-9	CASSSAVDNIGTEDEQYF	TGTGCCAGCAGCTCCGCCGTTGACAATATTGGGACTGAGGACGAGCAGTACTTC
TRBJ1-2	-	16	TRBV2	CASSESAGVGSYGYTF	TGTGCCAGCAGTGAATCGGCAGGGGTGGGGAGCTATGGCTACACCTTC